This TCR beta chain was captured by sequencing in a study of blood T cells in healthy people across ages. Study-level findings and limits: Older individuals had lower TCR beta diversity per million T cells (the decline was roughly linear).

All donors came from Russia, were Caucasian and healthy, and spanned ages about 6 to 90. Each sample provided at least 5 micrograms of extracted total RNA. The CDR3 is 17 residues long. Germline V CDR1 and CDR2: LGHNA, YNFKEQ. V lost 0 bases, J lost 2 bases, and 9 bases stayed unmatched. A note on this clonotype: Its antigen is unidentified.

Through a sample-barcoded 5' primer and a J-beta primer mix, a second PCR was run for roughly 6 to 12 cycles. Tagging of each cDNA molecule was performed by a template-switch adaptor with 12 random nucleotides. TCRdb independently ran MiXCR on the 5' RACE reads; one entry per CDR3 protein. The sample carries roughly 2 million distinct CDR3 sequences, 49% recorded once. The TCR sequence derives from a woman aged 40-49 years in good health. V gene TRBV4-2 combines with J gene TRBJ2-5; TRBD2 aligns across 7 bases. Sequencing input: blood. For the CDR3, the DNA is TGTGCCAGCAGCCAAGAGGGGCTCCTAGCGGAACAAGAGACCCAGTACTTC. This gives the protein CASSQEGLLAEQETQYF.